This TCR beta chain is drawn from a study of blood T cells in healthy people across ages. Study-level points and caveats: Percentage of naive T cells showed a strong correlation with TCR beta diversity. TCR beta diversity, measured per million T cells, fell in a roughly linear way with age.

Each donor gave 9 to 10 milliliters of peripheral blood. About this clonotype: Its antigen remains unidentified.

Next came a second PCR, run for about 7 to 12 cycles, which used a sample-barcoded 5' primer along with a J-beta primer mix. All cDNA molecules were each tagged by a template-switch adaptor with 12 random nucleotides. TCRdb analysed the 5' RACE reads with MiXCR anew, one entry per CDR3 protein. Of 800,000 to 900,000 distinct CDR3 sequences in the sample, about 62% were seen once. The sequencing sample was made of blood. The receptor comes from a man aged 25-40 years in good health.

The CDR3 sequence: CASSWGLASPEQYF. CDR3 DNA sequence: TGTGCCAGCAGTTGGGGGCTAGCTTCCCCCGAGCAGTACTTC. J is TRBJ2-5 and V is TRBV6-5, with a weak D call TRBD1 (6 bases). The DNA end lines up better with TRBJ2-7; the J call may be wrong. The CDR3 has 14 amino acids. From germline, CDR1 is MNHEY and CDR2 SVGAGI.